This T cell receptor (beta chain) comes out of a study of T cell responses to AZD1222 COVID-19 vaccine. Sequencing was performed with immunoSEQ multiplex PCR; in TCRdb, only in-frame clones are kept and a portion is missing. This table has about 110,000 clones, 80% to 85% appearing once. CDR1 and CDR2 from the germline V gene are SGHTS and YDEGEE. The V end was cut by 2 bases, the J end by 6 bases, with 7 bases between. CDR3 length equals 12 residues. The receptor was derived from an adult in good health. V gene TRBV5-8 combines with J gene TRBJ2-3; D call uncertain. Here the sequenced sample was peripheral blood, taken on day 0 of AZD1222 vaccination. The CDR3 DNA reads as TGTGCCAGCAGCTTATATTGGGATACGCAGTATTTT. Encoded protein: CASSLYWDTQYF.